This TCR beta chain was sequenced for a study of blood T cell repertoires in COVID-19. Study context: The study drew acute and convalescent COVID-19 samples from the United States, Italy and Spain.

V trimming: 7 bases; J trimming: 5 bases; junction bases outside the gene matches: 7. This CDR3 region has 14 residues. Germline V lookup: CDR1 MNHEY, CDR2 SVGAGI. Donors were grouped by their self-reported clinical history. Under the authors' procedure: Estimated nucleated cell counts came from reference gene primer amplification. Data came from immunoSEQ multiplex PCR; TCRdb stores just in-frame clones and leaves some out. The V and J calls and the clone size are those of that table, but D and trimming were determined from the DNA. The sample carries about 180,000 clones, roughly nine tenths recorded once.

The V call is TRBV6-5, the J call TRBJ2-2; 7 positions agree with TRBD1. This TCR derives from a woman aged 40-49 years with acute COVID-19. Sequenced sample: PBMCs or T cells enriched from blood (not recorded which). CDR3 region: CASNPTGLTGELFF. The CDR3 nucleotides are TGTGCCAGCAATCCGACAGGGTTGACCGGGGAGCTGTTTTTT.